This T cell receptor (beta chain) was identified in a study of T cells in tumors after PD-1 blockade. About the research overall: Daily vismodegib 150 mg continued in a subset of anti-PD-1-treated patients. On average, peripheral blood gave 100,000 to 140,000 TCR templates and 35,000 or so unique clonotypes.

The method was immunoSEQ multiplex PCR; TCRdb's version includes in-frame clones alone and lacks a portion of them. The table records tens of thousands of clones, approximately 73% of them present only once. This clonotype was obtained from a human donor with basal cell carcinoma. The starting material was PBMCs, obtained after anti-PD-1 treatment.

CDR3 protein: CASSEALGGGSYEQYF. In nucleotides, the CDR3 is TGTGCCAGCAGTGAAGCGCTTGGGGGGGGTTCCTACGAGCAGTACTTC. The chain has TRBV2 and TRBJ2-7, with TRBD2 matching over 7 bases. The junction had 6 bases not matched to a gene; V was cut back by 0 bases and J by 1 base. The CDR3 has 16 amino acids. Germline CDR1 is SNHLY and CDR2 is FYNNEI.